This entry concerns a single T cell receptor (beta chain). The sample belongs to a study of CD8+ T cells in alopecia areata. About the research overall: Dosing with tofacitinib proceeded for 6 to 18 months, followed by 6 months off drug.

The CDR3 is made up of 11 amino acids. Trimming pared 2 bases from V and 5 bases from J, leaving 6 bases between. Germline CDR1 reads GTSNPN; CDR2 reads SVGIG (reference sequence). Sequencing relied on a cDNA template that was reverse transcribed from extracted RNA. Measured with immunoSEQ multiplex PCR; TCRdb has only the in-frame clones, and not every one. This table has 200,000 to 250,000 clones, approximately 61% appearing once. This TCR was recovered from a human donor with alopecia areata. Material: CD4+ T cells sorted from blood, obtained at week 0. The V and J genes are TRBV30 and TRBJ1-2; D is unresolved. CDR3 region: CAWSILYGYTF. The CDR3 DNA follows: TGTGCCTGGAGTATACTTTATGGCTACACCTTC. The full variable domain, in which reference TRBV30 and TRBJ1-2 provide the parts outside the CDR3, is SQTIHQWPATLVQPVGSPLSLECTVEGTSNPNLYWYRQAAGRGLQLLFYSVGIGQISSEVPQNLSASRPQDRQFILSSKKLLLSDSGFYLCAWSILYGYTFGSGTRLTVV.